This T cell receptor beta chain was obtained from a study of T cell responses to AZD1222 COVID-19 vaccine. Overall study results and limits: The donors showed a predominance of white British ancestry and of females, with possible underestimation of clonal diversity.

As concerns this clone: The antigen remains unidentified.

The length of the CDR3 is 15 residues. Per the germline V gene, CDR1 is SNHLY and CDR2 is FYNNEI. Unmatched junction bases numbered 4, after V lost 1 base and J lost 4 bases. The assay was immunoSEQ multiplex PCR, and TCRdb's table has in-frame clones only and misses some. The sample includes about 84,000 clones, 87% of them seen just once. J is TRBJ1-5 and V is TRBV2, with 7 bases matching TRBD1. The sequencing here drew on peripheral blood, taken on day 0 of AZD1222 vaccination. The TCR was taken from an adult in good health. This CDR3 is CASSEGGQPNQPQHF. In DNA form, the CDR3 reads TGTGCCAGCAGTGAAGGGGGACAGCCAAATCAGCCCCAGCATTTT.